A selection of T cell receptor beta chains follows, all from one sample in a study of somatic mutations in cytotoxic T cells in rheumatoid arthritis. Assay: immunoSEQ multiplex PCR; the TCRdb copy retains only in-frame clones and omits some. The sample consists of roughly 5,000 clones, around four fifths of them appearing once. Sequenced sample: CD8+ T cells sorted from blood. The receptor set was obtained from a woman in her forties or fifties with rheumatoid arthritis. Both conserved end residues are part of each CDR3. The order of the fields is D gene, clone size, J gene, V gene, CDR3 protein, CDR3 DNA. A D gene is named only where the DNA matches it firmly. A clone size is listed for some rows: how often the clone was seen (once, few, many), or a class if it is expanded.

D gene: -; clone size: once; J gene: TRBJ1-3; V gene: TRBV11-2; CDR3 protein: CASSLGGERNTIYF; CDR3 DNA: TGTGCCAGCAGCTTAGGGGGGGAGAGGAACACCATATATTTT
D gene: -; clone size: -; J gene: TRBJ2-3; V gene: TRBV9; CDR3 protein: CASSLFGGATDTQYF; CDR3 DNA: TGTGCCAGCAGCCTCTTTGGGGGGGCCACAGATACGCAGTATTTT
D gene: TRBD2; clone size: -; J gene: TRBJ2-7; V gene: TRBV27; CDR3 protein: CASSFWGGEQYF; CDR3 DNA: TGTGCCAGCAGTTTTTGGGGGGGCGAGCAGTACTTC
D gene: -; clone size: -; J gene: TRBJ1-1; V gene: TRBV9; CDR3 protein: CASSVEGGSLPGTEAFF; CDR3 DNA: TGTGCCAGCAGCGTAGAAGGCGGCAGCTTGCCGGGGACTGAAGCTTTCTTT
D gene: TRBD2; clone size: -; J gene: TRBJ2-5; V gene: TRBV2; CDR3 protein: CASSAPGLESETQYF; CDR3 DNA: TGTGCCAGCAGTGCGCCGGGACTAGAGTCAGAGACCCAGTACTTC
D gene: -; clone size: -; J gene: TRBJ2-1; V gene: TRBV2; CDR3 protein: CASMRTVIYNEQFF; CDR3 DNA: TGTGCCAGCATGAGAACCGTTATCTACAATGAGCAGTTCTTC
D gene: -; clone size: -; J gene: TRBJ1-2; V gene: TRBV6-5; CDR3 protein: CASSYTIRQGYTF; CDR3 DNA: TGTGCCAGCAGTTATACTATCAGGCAGGGTTACACCTTC
D gene: -; clone size: -; J gene: TRBJ1-5; V gene: TRBV5-8; CDR3 protein: CASRGRFPSNQPQHF; CDR3 DNA: TGTGCCAGCAGGGGCAGGTTCCCCAGCAATCAGCCCCAGCATTTT
D gene: TRBD1; clone size: -; J gene: TRBJ2-2; V gene: TRBV14; CDR3 protein: CASSQGQGARSGELFF; CDR3 DNA: TGTGCCAGCAGCCAAGGACAGGGGGCTAGGTCCGGGGAGCTGTTTTTT
D gene: -; clone size: -; J gene: TRBJ1-3; V gene: TRBV14; CDR3 protein: CASSQRGVGNTIYF; CDR3 DNA: TGTGCCAGCAGCCAACGGGGGGTTGGAAACACCATATATTTT
D gene: -; clone size: -; J gene: TRBJ2-3; V gene: TRBV7-8; CDR3 protein: CASSLTGSDTQYF; CDR3 DNA: TGTGCCAGCAGCTTAACAGGGTCAGATACGCAGTATTTT
D gene: TRBD1; clone size: -; J gene: TRBJ1-2; V gene: TRBV19; CDR3 protein: CAIRGLQGSSNYGYTF; CDR3 DNA: TGTGCCATAAGGGGGCTTCAGGGGTCATCTAACTATGGCTACACCTTC
D gene: TRBD1; clone size: -; J gene: TRBJ2-1; V gene: TRBV2; CDR3 protein: CARTGTGENNEQFF; CDR3 DNA: TGTGCCAGGACCGGGACAGGAGAGAACAATGAGCAGTTCTTC
D gene: TRBD1; clone size: once; J gene: TRBJ1-5; V gene: TRBV23-1; CDR3 protein: CASSQRPSGGSDQPQHF; CDR3 DNA: TGCGCCAGCAGTCAGAGGCCGTCAGGGGGATCTGATCAGCCCCAGCATTTT
D gene: -; clone size: -; J gene: TRBJ2-6; V gene: TRBV4-2; CDR3 protein: CASSLTQAGANVLTF; CDR3 DNA: TGTGCCAGCAGCCTTACCCAGGCTGGGGCCAACGTCCTGACTTTC
D gene: TRBD2; clone size: -; J gene: TRBJ2-3; V gene: TRBV7-6; CDR3 protein: CASSSGLATDTQYF; CDR3 DNA: TGTGCCAGCAGCTCCGGACTAGCAACAGATACGCAGTATTTT
D gene: -; clone size: -; J gene: TRBJ1-5; V gene: TRBV9; CDR3 protein: CASSVDGAWDQPQHF; CDR3 DNA: TGTGCCAGCAGCGTAGATGGGGCTTGGGATCAGCCCCAGCATTTT
D gene: TRBD1; clone size: few; J gene: TRBJ2-7; V gene: TRBV19; CDR3 protein: CASSQDRATYEQYF; CDR3 DNA: TGTGCCAGTAGCCAAGACAGGGCCACCTACGAGCAGTACTTC
D gene: -; clone size: -; J gene: TRBJ2-7; V gene: TRBV19; CDR3 protein: CASSAGSGEQYF; CDR3 DNA: TGTGCCAGTAGTGCAGGGTCCGGCGAGCAGTACTTC
D gene: -; clone size: -; J gene: TRBJ2-7; V gene: TRBV27; CDR3 protein: CASSWGPGYEQYF; CDR3 DNA: TGTGCCAGCAGTTGGGGGCCTGGATACGAGCAGTACTTC
D gene: TRBD1; clone size: -; J gene: TRBJ2-7; V gene: TRBV11-2; CDR3 protein: CASSLDWARGLYEQYF; CDR3 DNA: TGTGCCAGCAGCTTAGATTGGGCCAGGGGGCTGTACGAGCAGTACTTC
D gene: -; clone size: -; J gene: TRBJ1-2; V gene: TRBV4-2; CDR3 protein: CASSQDTGSNPNGYTF; CDR3 DNA: TGTGCCAGCAGCCAAGATACAGGGTCCAACCCAAATGGCTACACCTTC
D gene: -; clone size: -; J gene: TRBJ2-3; V gene: TRBV19; CDR3 protein: CASTLGDTQYF; CDR3 DNA: TGTGCCAGTACTCTCGGGGATACGCAGTATTTT
D gene: -; clone size: -; J gene: TRBJ2-7; V gene: TRBV6-1; CDR3 protein: CASSVTRRKDDEQYF; CDR3 DNA: TGTGCCAGCAGTGTGACCCGGAGGAAGGACGACGAGCAGTACTTC
D gene: -; clone size: -; J gene: TRBJ2-1; V gene: TRBV10-3; CDR3 protein: CALRGGADSNEQFF; CDR3 DNA: TGTGCCCTGCGAGGGGGGGCAGATAGCAATGAGCAGTTCTTC
D gene: -; clone size: few; J gene: TRBJ2-5; V gene: TRBV2; CDR3 protein: CASRFETQYF; CDR3 DNA: TGTGCCAGCCGGTTTGAGACCCAGTACTTC
D gene: -; clone size: -; J gene: TRBJ1-4; V gene: TRBV2; CDR3 protein: CASSEAVTGVNEKLFF; CDR3 DNA: TGTGCCAGCAGTGAAGCAGTGACAGGCGTTAATGAAAAACTGTTTTTT
D gene: -; clone size: -; J gene: TRBJ2-7; V gene: TRBV10-1; CDR3 protein: CASSSGTLSSYEQYF; CDR3 DNA: TGCGCCAGCAGCTCCGGGACACTGAGCTCCTACGAGCAGTACTTC
D gene: TRBD2; clone size: -; J gene: TRBJ2-1; V gene: TRBV15; CDR3 protein: CATFGGGRNEQFF; CDR3 DNA: TGTGCCACCTTCGGGGGGGGCAGGAATGAGCAGTTCTTC
D gene: -; clone size: -; J gene: TRBJ2-7; V gene: TRBV5-4; CDR3 protein: CASSQELDRPAEQYF; CDR3 DNA: TGCGCCAGCAGCCAAGAACTCGACAGGCCCGCCGAGCAGTACTTC
D gene: TRBD2; clone size: -; J gene: TRBJ2-1; V gene: TRBV7-1; CDR3 protein: CASSSTGTSSYNEQFF; CDR3 DNA: TGTGCCAGCAGCTCCACCGGGACTAGTTCCTACAATGAGCAGTTCTTC
D gene: -; clone size: -; J gene: TRBJ2-1; V gene: TRBV27; CDR3 protein: CASSLDRNNEQFF; CDR3 DNA: TGTGCCAGCAGCCTCGACAGGAACAATGAGCAGTTCTTC
D gene: -; clone size: -; J gene: TRBJ2-1; V gene: TRBV9; CDR3 protein: CASSGAGLGDEQFF; CDR3 DNA: TGTGCCAGCAGCGGGGCGGGATTGGGGGATGAGCAGTTCTTC
D gene: -; clone size: -; J gene: TRBJ1-3; V gene: TRBV28; CDR3 protein: CASSFRVTGNTIYF; CDR3 DNA: TGTGCCAGCAGTTTCAGGGTTACTGGAAACACCATATATTTT
D gene: TRBD2; clone size: -; J gene: TRBJ2-1; V gene: TRBV7-6; CDR3 protein: CASSLFSASGRPTYNEQFF; CDR3 DNA: TGTGCCAGCAGCTTATTTTCGGCTAGCGGGAGGCCGACCTACAATGAGCAGTTCTTC
D gene: TRBD1; clone size: -; J gene: TRBJ2-1; V gene: TRBV12-5; CDR3 protein: CASGRDRGAYNEQFF; CDR3 DNA: TGTGCTAGTGGACGGGACAGGGGGGCCTACAATGAGCAGTTCTTC
D gene: -; clone size: -; J gene: TRBJ2-1; V gene: TRBV6-5; CDR3 protein: CASSGSGLLYNEQFF; CDR3 DNA: TGTGCCAGCAGTGGGTCGGGACTCCTTTACAATGAGCAGTTCTTC
D gene: -; clone size: few; J gene: TRBJ2-1; V gene: TRBV11-3; CDR3 protein: CASSPGGTQLNEQFF; CDR3 DNA: TGTGCCAGCAGCCCAGGCGGGACTCAGCTCAATGAGCAGTTCTTC
D gene: -; clone size: -; J gene: TRBJ2-7; V gene: TRBV11-1; CDR3 protein: CASSLAGGSYEQYF; CDR3 DNA: TGTGCCAGCAGCTTAGCGGGGGGATCCTACGAGCAGTACTTC